Each of the 2 T cell receptor beta chains below was sequenced from the same sample in a study of blood T cell repertoires in COVID-19. The data were produced by immunoSEQ multiplex PCR, yet TCRdb's version contains in-frame clones alone and is incomplete. The repertoire holds approximately 120,000 clones, with approximately 80% as singletons. Sequenced: peripheral blood. The receptors shown here come from a woman of 80 years or more with active or convalescent COVID-19.

The V and J genes are TRBV7-9 and TRBJ2-2, with 12 bases lining up with TRBD2. The CDR3 sequence is 15 residues long. The V segment lost 6 bases and the J segment 3 bases; nucleotides outside the gene matches: 2. The germline V gene has CDR1 SEHNR and CDR2 FQNEAQ (reference sequence). This CDR3 is CASRLAGGDTGELFF. CDR3 DNA sequence: TGTGCCAGCAGGCTAGCGGGAGGGGACACCGGGGAGCTGTTTTTT.

A single count supports this clone. The rearrangement joins TRBV5-1 to TRBJ2-3; the D gene is possibly TRBD1 (6 bases). Looked up from germline, CDR1 is SGHRS and CDR2 is YFSETQ. The length of the CDR3 is 13 residues. Trimming shortened V by 4 bases and J by 7 bases, and 13 bases separated the two germline ends. The CDR3 reads CASSTPGTNTQYF. CDR3 nucleotides: TGCGCCAGCAGCACTCCAGGGACAAATACGCAGTATTTT.